The 10 T cell receptor beta chains below all came from one sample that was sequenced in a study of CD4 T cells in relation to SARS-CoV-2 and coronaviruses. The protocol was immunoSEQ multiplex PCR, while the TCRdb copy is restricted to in-frame clones and leaves out a portion. The table shows under 70,000 clones, with roughly 88% occurring only once. CD4+ T cells from unexposed donors were obtained before the COVID-19 pandemic (2011-2018). The sequencing sample was made of memory CD4+ T cells from PBMCs. The source is a human donor in good health.

The chain has TRBV5-6 and TRBJ1-1; possibly TRBD1 for D (5 bases). Germline CDR1 and CDR2: SGHDT and YYEEEE. V was trimmed by 4 bases and J by 0 bases, leaving 19 bases between them. The CDR3 extends over 17 amino acids. CDR3 protein: CASSGLGGGRMNTEAFF. CDR3 DNA: TGTGCCAGCAGCGGGTTGGGGGGGGGTCGAATGAACACTGAAGCTTTCTTT.

This chain links TRBV12-3 or TRBV12-4 with TRBJ1-3, with a tentative D call TRBD1 (5 bases). This CDR3 comprises 13 residues. The V and J ends lost 2 bases and 3 bases respectively, with 5 bases between them. CDR3 protein: CASSLQGGNTIYF. As DNA, the CDR3 is TGTGCCAGCAGTTTACAGGGTGGAAACACCATATATTTT.

The J gene is TRBJ1-1, the V gene TRBV11-3; TRBD1 agrees at 7 bases. The V gene end was trimmed by 0 bases and the J gene end by 11 bases; junction bases not matched to a gene: 6. The CDR3 is made up of 13 amino acids. Germline lookup yields CDR1 SGHNT and CDR2 YENEEA. The CDR3 DNA follows: TGTGCCAGCAGCTTAGAGAGGGGGCGCGTGGCTTTCTTT. Translation: CASSLERGRVAFF.

The chain is built from TRBV30 and TRBJ1-4; D might be TRBD1 (5 bases). Per germline, CDR1 GTSNPN and CDR2 SVGIG (reference sequence). This CDR3 has 11 amino acids. V lost 0 bases and J 11 bases, leaving 7 bases between the germline ends. CDR3 in amino acids: CAWSVGGKLFF. As DNA, the CDR3 is TGTGCCTGGAGTGTTGGGGGGAAACTGTTTTTT.

This rearrangement joins TRBV29-1 to TRBJ2-7; 7 bases fit TRBD2. The germline CDR1 and CDR2 sequences are SQVTM and ANQGSEA. This CDR3 region has 13 residues. V was pared by 4 bases and J by 5 bases, with 8 bases of the junction left unmatched. CDR3 protein: CSVVGEGGNEQYF. CDR3 DNA sequence: TGCAGCGTTGTGGGGGAGGGAGGGAACGAGCAGTACTTC.

The chain recombines TRBV6-5 with TRBJ2-6; tentatively, D is TRBD2 (6 bases). The CDR3 length is 16 residues. Germline CDR1 MNHEY, CDR2 SVGAGI. The V gene lost 0 bases and the J gene lost 2 bases, with 8 bases spanning the gap. In nucleotides, the CDR3 is TGTGCCAGCAGTTACTCGCCGGGAGCTGGGGCCAACGTCCTGACTTTC. Residues: CASSYSPGAGANVLTF.

CDR3: CSVEDSSLAKNIQYF. The CDR3 nucleotides are TGCAGCGTTGAAGATTCTAGTCTAGCCAAAAACATTCAGTACTTC. The chain employs TRBV29-1 and TRBJ2-4; D unresolved. The V and J ends lost 0 bases and 0 bases respectively, with 9 bases between them. There are 15 residues in the CDR3. Germline CDR1 is SQVTM and CDR2 is ANQGSEA.

The rearrangement uses TRBV2 and TRBJ2-7; 7 positions match TRBD1. The CDR3 consists of 13 residues. The ends lost 7 bases at V and 0 bases at J; junction bases unmatched: 3. The germline V gene has CDR1 SNHLY and CDR2 FYNNEI. The CDR3 region is CASKRDSSYEQYF. The CDR3 DNA reads TGTGCCAGCAAGAGGGACAGCTCCTACGAGCAGTACTTC.

The chain joins TRBV6-5 to TRBJ1-6; perhaps TRBD1 as D (5 bases). V was shortened by 6 bases and J by 2 bases, with 11 bases between the two germline ends. From germline, CDR1 is MNHEY and CDR2 SVGAGI. The CDR3 is made up of 15 amino acids. The chain's CDR3 is CASSREQAYNSPLHF. CDR3 DNA sequence: TGTGCCAGCAGCCGAGAACAGGCCTATAATTCACCCCTCCACTTT.

The chain uses TRBV28 and TRBJ1-5; 8 nucleotides line up with TRBD1. This CDR3 has 16 residues. CDR1 and CDR2 from the germline V gene are MDHEN and SYDVKM. With 3 bases clipped from V and 6 bases from J, the junction kept 10 bases outside the gene matches. CDR3 sequence reads: CASSFGGRGRSQPQHF. DNA of the CDR3: TGTGCCAGCAGTTTCGGAGGCAGGGGGCGTAGTCAGCCCCAGCATTTT.